The text below deals with one T cell receptor beta chain. This sample was taken from a study of blood T cell repertoires in COVID-19. Overall study context: Samples of COVID-19 (acute and convalescent) were obtained from the United States, Italy and Spain.

Germline lookup yields CDR1 SGHDN and CDR2 FVKESK. With 5 bases clipped from V and 4 bases from J, the junction kept 13 bases outside the gene matches. The CDR3 runs 16 residues. In the source study's methods: Reference gene primer amplification gave nucleated cell count estimates. TCRdb's table, derived via immunoSEQ multiplex PCR, lists solely in-frame clones and lacks some. That table gives V, J and clone size, and the DNA gave D and trimming. This sample has approximately 390,000 clones, with almost 90% found just once. V gene TRBV14 combines with J gene TRBJ2-5; 7 positions agree with TRBD2. The sequenced sample consisted of peripheral blood. This receptor was obtained from a man between 18 and 35 years old with active or convalescent COVID-19. In DNA form, the CDR3 reads TGTGCCAGCAGCAAGACCCTCTGGGCGGGGGTAGAGACCCAGTACTTC. It yields the protein CASSKTLWAGVETQYF.